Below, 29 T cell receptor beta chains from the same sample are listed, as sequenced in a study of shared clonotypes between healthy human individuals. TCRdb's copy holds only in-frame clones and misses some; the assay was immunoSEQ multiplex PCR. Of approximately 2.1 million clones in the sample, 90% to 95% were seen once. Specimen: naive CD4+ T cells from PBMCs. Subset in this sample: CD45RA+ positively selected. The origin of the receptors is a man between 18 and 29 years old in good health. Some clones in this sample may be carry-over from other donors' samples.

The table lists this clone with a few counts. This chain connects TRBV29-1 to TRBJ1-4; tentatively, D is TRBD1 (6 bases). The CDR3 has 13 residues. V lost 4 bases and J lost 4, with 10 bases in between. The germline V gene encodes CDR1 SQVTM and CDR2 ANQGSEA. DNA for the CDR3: TGCAGCGTTGTCGGGGGGCGTAATGAAAAACTGTTTTTT. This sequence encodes CSVVGGRNEKLFF.

As DNA, the CDR3 is TGTGCCTTAGGGACCCCGGGGGGCTACACCTTC. Protein product: CALGTPGGYTF. J is TRBJ1-2 and V is TRBV30, with D perhaps matching TRBD1 (5 bases). This CDR3 region has 11 residues. Germline-derived CDR1 and CDR2 are GTSNPN and SVGIG (reference sequence). V was shortened by 7 bases and J by 8 bases, with 14 bases between the two germline ends. Variable domain in full (rest from reference TRBV30 and TRBJ1-2): SQTIHQWPATLVQPVGSPLSLECTVEGTSNPNLYWYRQAAGRGLQLLFYSVGIGQISSEVPQNLSASRPQDRQFILSSKKLLLSDSGFYLCALGTPGGYTFGSGTRLTVV.

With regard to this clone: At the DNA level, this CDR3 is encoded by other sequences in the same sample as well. The CDR3 is CASSLDTGNTEAFF. The CDR3 DNA is TGCGCCAGCAGCTTGGATACAGGGAACACTGAAGCTTTCTTT. The chain recombines TRBV5-1 with TRBJ1-1; D is perhaps TRBD1 (5 bases). Between the trimmed V and J ends, which lost 0 bases and 1 base, there was a span of 7 bases. The germline gives CDR1 SGHRS, CDR2 YFSETQ. CDR3 length: 14 residues. The whole variable domain, remainder taken from reference TRBV5-1 and TRBJ1-1, is KAGVTQTPRYLIKTRGQQVTLSCSPISGHRSVSWYQQTPGQGLQFLFEYFSETQRNKGNFPGRFSGRQFSNSRSEMNVSTLELGDSALYLCASSLDTGNTEAFFGQGTRLTVV.

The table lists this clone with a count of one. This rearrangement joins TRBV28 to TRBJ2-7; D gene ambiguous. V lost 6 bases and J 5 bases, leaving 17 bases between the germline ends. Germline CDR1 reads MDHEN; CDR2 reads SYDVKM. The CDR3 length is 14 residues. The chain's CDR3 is CASRPWYGWDEQYF. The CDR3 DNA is TGTGCCAGCAGGCCCTGGTATGGGTGGGACGAGCAGTACTTC.

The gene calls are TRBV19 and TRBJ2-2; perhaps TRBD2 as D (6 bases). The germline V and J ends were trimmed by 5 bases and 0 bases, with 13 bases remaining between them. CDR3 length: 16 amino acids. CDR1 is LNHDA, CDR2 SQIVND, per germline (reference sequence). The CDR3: CASSPRRAANTGELFF. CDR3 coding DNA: TGTGCCAGTAGTCCCCGGAGGGCGGCGAACACCGGGGAGCTGTTTTTT. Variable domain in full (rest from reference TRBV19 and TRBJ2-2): DGGITQSPKYLFRKEGQNVTLSCEQNLNHDAMYWYRQDPGQGLRLIYYSQIVNDFQKGDIAEGYSVSREKKESFPLTVTSAQKNPTAFYLCASSPRRAANTGELFFGEGSRLTVL.

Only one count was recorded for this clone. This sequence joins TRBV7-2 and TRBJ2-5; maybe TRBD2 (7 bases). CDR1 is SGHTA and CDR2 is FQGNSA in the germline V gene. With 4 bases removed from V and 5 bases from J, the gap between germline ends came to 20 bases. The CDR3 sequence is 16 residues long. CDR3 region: CASSSRSGGALETQYF. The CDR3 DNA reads TGTGCCAGCAGCTCGAGGAGTGGGGGGGCTTTGGAGACCCAGTACTTC. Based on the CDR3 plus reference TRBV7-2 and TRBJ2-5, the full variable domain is GAGVSQSPSNKVTEKGKDVELRCDPISGHTALYWYRQSLGQGLEFLIYFQGNSAPDKSGLPSDRFSAERTGGSVSTLTIQRTQQEDSAVYLCASSSRSGGALETQYFGPGTRLLVL.

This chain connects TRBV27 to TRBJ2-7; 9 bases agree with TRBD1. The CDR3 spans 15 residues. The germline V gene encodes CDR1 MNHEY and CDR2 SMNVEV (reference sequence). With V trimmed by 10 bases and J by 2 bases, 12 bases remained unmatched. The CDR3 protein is CANAAGTGKTYEQYF. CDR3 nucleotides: TGTGCCAACGCAGCCGGGACAGGGAAGACCTACGAGCAGTACTTC.

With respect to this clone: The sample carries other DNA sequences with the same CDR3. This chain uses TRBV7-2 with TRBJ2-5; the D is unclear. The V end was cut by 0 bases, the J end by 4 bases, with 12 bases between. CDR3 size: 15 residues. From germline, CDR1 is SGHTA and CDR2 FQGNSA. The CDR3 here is CASSLAATQGETQYF. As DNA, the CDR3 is TGTGCCAGCAGCTTAGCGGCGACACAAGGAGAGACCCAGTACTTC.

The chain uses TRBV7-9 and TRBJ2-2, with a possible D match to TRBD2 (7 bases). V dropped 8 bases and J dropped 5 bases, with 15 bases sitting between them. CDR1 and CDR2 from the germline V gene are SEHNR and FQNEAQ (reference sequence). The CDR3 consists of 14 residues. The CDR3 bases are TGTGCCAGCCGCAACAGGGAGGGGACCGGGGAGCTGTTTTTT. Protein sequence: CASRNREGTGELFF.

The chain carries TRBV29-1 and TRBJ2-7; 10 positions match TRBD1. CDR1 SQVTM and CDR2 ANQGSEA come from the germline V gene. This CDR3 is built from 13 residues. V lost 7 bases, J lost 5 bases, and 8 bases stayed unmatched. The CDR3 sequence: CSAATGGKNEQYF. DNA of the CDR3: TGCAGCGCCGCGACAGGGGGCAAGAACGAGCAGTACTTC.

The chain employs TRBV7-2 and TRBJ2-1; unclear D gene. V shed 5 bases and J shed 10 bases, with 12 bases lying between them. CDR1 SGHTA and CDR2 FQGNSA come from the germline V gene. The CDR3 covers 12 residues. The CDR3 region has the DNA TGTGCCAGCAGCCAGGCCGCCCAGGAGCAGTTCTTC. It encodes CASSQAAQEQFF.

CDR3 coding DNA: TGTGCCAGCAGTGAAGCCCTGGGGGTGACCCTCGGGTACTTC. Its protein product is CASSEALGVTLGYF. This chain connects TRBV2 to TRBJ2-4, with D perhaps being TRBD1 or TRBD2 (5 bases each). V lost 0 bases to trimming and J lost 15 bases, with 18 bases between them. The germline CDR1 and CDR2 sequences are SNHLY and FYNNEI. The CDR3 contains 14 residues.

CDR3 nucleotides: TGCGCCAGCATACAACAGGGGAAATATGGCTACACCTTC. Amino acid sequence: CASIQQGKYGYTF. V and J are TRBV23-1 and TRBJ1-2; 7 positions agree with TRBD1. TRBV23-1 carries the ORF label, with uncertain function. V gave up 7 bases and J gave up 5 bases; unmatched junction bases: 7. This CDR3 comprises 13 residues.

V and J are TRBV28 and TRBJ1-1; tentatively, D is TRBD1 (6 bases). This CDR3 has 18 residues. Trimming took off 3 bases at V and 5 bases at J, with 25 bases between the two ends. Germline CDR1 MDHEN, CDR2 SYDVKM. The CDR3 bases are TGTGCCAGCAGTTTTTTGGGTTTATTAGGACAAGGGACAACTGAAGCTTTCTTT. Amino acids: CASSFLGLLGQGTTEAFF.

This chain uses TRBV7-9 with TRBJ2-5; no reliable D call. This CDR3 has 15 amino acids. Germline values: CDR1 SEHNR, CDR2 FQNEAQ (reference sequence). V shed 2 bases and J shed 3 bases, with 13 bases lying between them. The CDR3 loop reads CASSLMVYKKETQYF. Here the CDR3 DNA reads TGTGCCAGCAGCTTAATGGTTTATAAGAAAGAGACCCAGTACTTC.

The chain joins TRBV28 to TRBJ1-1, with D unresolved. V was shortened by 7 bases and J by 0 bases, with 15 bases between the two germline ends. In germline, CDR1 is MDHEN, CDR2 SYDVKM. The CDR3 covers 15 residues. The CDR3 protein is CASTLTDTVNTEAFF. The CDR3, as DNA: TGTGCCAGCACCCTCACCGACACCGTGAACACTGAAGCTTTCTTT.

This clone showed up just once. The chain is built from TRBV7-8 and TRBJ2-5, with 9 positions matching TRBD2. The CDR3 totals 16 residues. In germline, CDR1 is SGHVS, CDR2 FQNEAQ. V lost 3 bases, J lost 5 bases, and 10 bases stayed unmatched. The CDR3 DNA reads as TGTGCCAGCAGCTTCCGGACTAGCGTGAATCGGGAGACCCAGTACTTC. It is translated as CASSFRTSVNRETQYF.

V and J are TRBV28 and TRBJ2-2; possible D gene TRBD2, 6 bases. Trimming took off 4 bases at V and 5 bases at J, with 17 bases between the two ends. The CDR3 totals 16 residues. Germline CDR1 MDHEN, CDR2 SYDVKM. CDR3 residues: CASSWFGSYDTGELFF. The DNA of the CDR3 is TGTGCCAGCAGTTGGTTCGGGAGCTACGATACCGGGGAGCTGTTTTTT.

In nucleotides, the CDR3 is TGTGCCAGCTCACCAAGTACGGGGGACACTGAAGCTTTCTTT. Translating gives CASSPSTGDTEAFF. The chain recombines TRBV18 with TRBJ1-1; possibly TRBD1 for D (5 bases). There are 14 residues in the CDR3. V was clipped by 2 bases and J by 3 bases, with 10 bases between them. Germline CDR1 and CDR2: KGHSH and LQKENI.

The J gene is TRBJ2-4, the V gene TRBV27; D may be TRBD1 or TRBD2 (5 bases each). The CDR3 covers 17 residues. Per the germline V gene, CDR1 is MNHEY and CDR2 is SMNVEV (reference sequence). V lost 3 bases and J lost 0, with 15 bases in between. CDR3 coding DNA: TGTGCCAGCAGTTTTGGGAGACAGACACTAGCCAAAAACATTCAGTACTTC. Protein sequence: CASSFGRQTLAKNIQYF.

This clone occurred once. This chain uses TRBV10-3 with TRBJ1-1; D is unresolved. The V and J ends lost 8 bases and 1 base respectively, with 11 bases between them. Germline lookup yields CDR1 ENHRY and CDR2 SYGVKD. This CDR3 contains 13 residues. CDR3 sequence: CAIWGGGNTEAFF. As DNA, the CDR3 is TGTGCCATCTGGGGAGGAGGGAACACTGAAGCTTTCTTT.

The CDR3 here is CAWSVPPRPLGSSAEQYF. The CDR3 nucleotides read TGTGCCTGGAGTGTCCCTCCCCGTCCTCTGGGCAGTTCAGCCGAGCAGTACTTC. The chain employs TRBV30 and TRBJ2-7; D is ambiguous. V lost 0 bases, J lost 6 bases, and 27 bases lay in between. The CDR3 spans 18 residues. Germline-derived CDR1 and CDR2 are GTSNPN and SVGIG (reference sequence).

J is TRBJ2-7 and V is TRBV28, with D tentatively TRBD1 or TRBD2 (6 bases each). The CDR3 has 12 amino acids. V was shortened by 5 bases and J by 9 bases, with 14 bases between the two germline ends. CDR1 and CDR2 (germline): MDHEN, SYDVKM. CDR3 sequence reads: CASSPPGAGQYF. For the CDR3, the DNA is TGTGCCAGCAGTCCTCCGGGGGCCGGGCAGTACTTC.

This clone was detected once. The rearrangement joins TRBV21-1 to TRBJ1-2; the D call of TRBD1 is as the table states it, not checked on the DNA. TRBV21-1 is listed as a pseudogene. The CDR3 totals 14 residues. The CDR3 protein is CASSSDGQGGGYTF. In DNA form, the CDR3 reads TGTGCCAGCAGCAGCGACGGACAGGGGGGCGGCTACACCTTC.

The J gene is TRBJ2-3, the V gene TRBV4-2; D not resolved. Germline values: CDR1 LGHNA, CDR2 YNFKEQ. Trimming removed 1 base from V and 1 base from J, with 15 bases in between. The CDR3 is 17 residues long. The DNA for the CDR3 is TGTGCCAGCAGCCAAGTTAAGACTCCCACCGGCACAGATACGCAGTATTTT. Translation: CASSQVKTPTGTDTQYF.

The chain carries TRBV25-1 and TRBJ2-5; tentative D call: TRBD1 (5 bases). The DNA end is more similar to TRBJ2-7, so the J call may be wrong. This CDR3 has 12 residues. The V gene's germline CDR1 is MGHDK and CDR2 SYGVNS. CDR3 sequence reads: CASSSTVNEQYF. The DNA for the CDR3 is TGTGCCAGCAGTTCGACAGTTAACGAGCAGTACTTC.

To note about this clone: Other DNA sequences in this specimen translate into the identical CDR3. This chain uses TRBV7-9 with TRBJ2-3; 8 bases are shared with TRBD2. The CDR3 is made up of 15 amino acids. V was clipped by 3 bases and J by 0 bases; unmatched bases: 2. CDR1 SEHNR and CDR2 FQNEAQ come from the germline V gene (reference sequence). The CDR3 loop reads CASSFLAGSTDTQYF. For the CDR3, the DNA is TGTGCCAGCAGCTTTTTAGCGGGAAGCACAGATACGCAGTATTTT.

CDR3 protein: CASRGTGDITEAFF. In DNA form, the CDR3 reads TGTGCCAGCAGGGGGACAGGGGACATCACTGAAGCTTTCTTT. The chain links TRBV6-1 to TRBJ1-1, with 10 nucleotides matching TRBD1. The J segment lost 4 bases and the V segment lost 6 bases, leaving 5 bases of the junction unmatched. From germline, CDR1 is MNHNS and CDR2 SASEGT. CDR3 length: 14 residues.

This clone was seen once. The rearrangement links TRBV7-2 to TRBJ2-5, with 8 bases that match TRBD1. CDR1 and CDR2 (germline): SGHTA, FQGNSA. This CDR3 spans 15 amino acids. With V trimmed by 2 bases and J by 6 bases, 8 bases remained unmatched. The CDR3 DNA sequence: TGTGCCAGCAGCTTATCCTCAGGGGGCGTGAAGACCCAGTACTTC. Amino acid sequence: CASSLSSGGVKTQYF.